What follows are 2 T cell receptor beta chains derived from one specimen sequenced in a study of PD-1 blockade in classical Hodgkin lymphoma. Autologous stem cell transplantation was followed by relapse in every patient, and brentuximab vedotin exposure varied. The CD4+ T cells used were purified from thawed PBMCs through magnetic negative selection. Profiled with immunoSEQ multiplex PCR; TCRdb holds only in-frame clones, not every one. The sample gives more than 9,500 clones, 65% to 85% of which show up once; roughly 1.5% is in the top ten. The source was CD4+ T cells from blood, collected at baseline. The receptors were sampled from a human donor with classical Hodgkin lymphoma.

This sequence joins TRBV4-3 and TRBJ1-2; 9 nucleotides align to TRBD1. Germline V gives CDR1 LGHNA, CDR2 YSLEER. The CDR3 runs 15 residues. V was clipped by 4 bases and J by 5 bases; unmatched bases: 8. The CDR3 DNA sequence: TGCGCCAGCAGCCCGGGACAGGGTAACGGATATGGCTACACCTTC. Its translation is CASSPGQGNGYGYTF.

The chain combines TRBV14 with TRBJ2-1; D tentatively reads TRBD1 or TRBD2 (5 bases each). This CDR3 contains 14 residues. Looked up from germline, CDR1 is SGHDN and CDR2 is FVKESK. V was shortened by 0 bases and J by 5 bases, with 8 bases between the two germline ends. The CDR3 protein is CASSQDLGHNEQFF. The CDR3, as DNA: TGTGCCAGCAGCCAAGATTTGGGACACAATGAGCAGTTCTTC.